This T cell receptor beta chain was identified in a study of blood T cell repertoires in COVID-19. Study-level information: PBMCs, B-cell-depleted T cells, or T cells provided the cDNA or gDNA that made up the material.

Repertoires were generated with immunoSEQ multiplex PCR, while TCRdb's copy carries only in-frame clones and drops some. The sample lists 110,000 to 150,000 clones, just under 90% occurring once. The germline V and J ends were trimmed by 2 bases and 2 bases, with 10 bases remaining between them. Germline CDR1 and CDR2: SGHDT and YYEEEE. The CDR3 sequence is 14 residues long. The specimen sequenced was peripheral blood. This receptor was taken from a woman aged 40 to 55 with acute or convalescent COVID-19. The V gene is TRBV5-6, the J gene TRBJ2-5; D is perhaps TRBD1 (6 bases). CDR3 region: CASSFRQGQETQYF. The CDR3 coding sequence is TGTGCCAGCAGCTTTCGGCAGGGGCAAGAGACCCAGTACTTC.